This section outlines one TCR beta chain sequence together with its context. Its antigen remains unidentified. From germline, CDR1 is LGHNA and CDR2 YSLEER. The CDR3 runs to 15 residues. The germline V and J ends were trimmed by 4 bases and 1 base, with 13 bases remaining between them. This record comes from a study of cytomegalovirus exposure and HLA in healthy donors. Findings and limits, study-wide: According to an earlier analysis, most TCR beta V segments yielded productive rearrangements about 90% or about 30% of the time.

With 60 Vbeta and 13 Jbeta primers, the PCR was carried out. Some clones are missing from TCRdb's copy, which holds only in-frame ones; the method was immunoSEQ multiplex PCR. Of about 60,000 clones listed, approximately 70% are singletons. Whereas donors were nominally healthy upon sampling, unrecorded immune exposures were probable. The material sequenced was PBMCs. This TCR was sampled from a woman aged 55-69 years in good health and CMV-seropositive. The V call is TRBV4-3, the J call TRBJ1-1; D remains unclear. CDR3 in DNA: TGCGCCAGCAGCCGAGTTAGACTAGCGAACACTGAAGCTTTCTTT. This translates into CASSRVRLANTEAFF.